This TCR beta chain was profiled in a study of T cell changes during pregnancy in multiple sclerosis. TCRdb's copy holds only in-frame clones and misses some; the assay was immunoSEQ multiplex PCR. Among roughly 76,000 clones, around 90% were seen once, and the ten largest hold about 0.27%. Germline CDR1 is SNHLY and CDR2 is FYNNEI. Trimming left V 4 bases short and J 0 bases short, with 16 bases between. The CDR3 is 17 residues long. This clone was picked up one time. The chain joins TRBV2 to TRBJ1-5; D gene ambiguous. This clonotype originated in a female donor with multiple sclerosis, enrolled in a pregnancy study. The specimen was CD4+ T cells from peripheral blood mononuclear cells, collected after pregnancy. The CDR3 is CASSVEAPDYSNQPQHF. Here the CDR3 DNA reads TGTGCCAGCAGTGTTGAGGCACCCGATTATAGCAATCAGCCCCAGCATTTT. Full variable domain (outside the CDR3, taken from reference TRBV2 and TRBJ1-5): EPEVTQTPSHQVTQMGQEVILRCVPISNHLYFYWYRQILGQKVEFLVSFYNNEISEKSEIFDDQFSVERPDGSNFTLKIRSTKLEDSAMYFCASSVEAPDYSNQPQHFGDGTRLSIL.